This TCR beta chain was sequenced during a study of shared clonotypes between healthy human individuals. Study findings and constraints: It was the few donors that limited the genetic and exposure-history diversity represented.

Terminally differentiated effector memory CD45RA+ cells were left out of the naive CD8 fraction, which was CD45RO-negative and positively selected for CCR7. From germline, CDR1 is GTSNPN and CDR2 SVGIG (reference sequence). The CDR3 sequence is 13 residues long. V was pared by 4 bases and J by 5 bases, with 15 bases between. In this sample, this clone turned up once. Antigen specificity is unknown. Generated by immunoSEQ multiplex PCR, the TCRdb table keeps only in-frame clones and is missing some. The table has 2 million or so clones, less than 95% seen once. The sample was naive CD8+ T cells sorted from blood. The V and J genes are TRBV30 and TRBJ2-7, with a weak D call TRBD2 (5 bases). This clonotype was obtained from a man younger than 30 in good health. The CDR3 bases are TGTGCCTGGAATGCTGTCCTTAGCGACGAGCAGTACTTC. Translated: CAWNAVLSDEQYF.